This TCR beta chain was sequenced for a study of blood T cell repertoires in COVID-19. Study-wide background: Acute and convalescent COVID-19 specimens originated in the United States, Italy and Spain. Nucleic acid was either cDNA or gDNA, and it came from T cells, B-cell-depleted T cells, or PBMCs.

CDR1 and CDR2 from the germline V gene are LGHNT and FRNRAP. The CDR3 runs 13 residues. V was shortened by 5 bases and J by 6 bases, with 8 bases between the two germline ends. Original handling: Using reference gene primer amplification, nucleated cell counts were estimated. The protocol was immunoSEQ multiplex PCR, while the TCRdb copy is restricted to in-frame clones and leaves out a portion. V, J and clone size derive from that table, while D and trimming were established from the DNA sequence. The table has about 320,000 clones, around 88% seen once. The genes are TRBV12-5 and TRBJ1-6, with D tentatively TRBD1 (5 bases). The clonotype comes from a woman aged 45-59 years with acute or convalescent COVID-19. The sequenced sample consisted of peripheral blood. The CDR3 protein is CASGIGGNSPLHF. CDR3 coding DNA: TGTGCTAGTGGTATCGGGGGTAATTCACCCCTCCACTTT.